The 10 T cell receptor beta chains in this list originate from one sample, sequenced in a study of T cell changes during pregnancy in multiple sclerosis. The protocol was immunoSEQ multiplex PCR, while the TCRdb copy is restricted to in-frame clones and leaves out a portion. The repertoire holds roughly 42,000 clones, with roughly nine tenths as singletons. The sample consisted of CD4+ T cells from peripheral blood mononuclear cells, taken in the first trimester of pregnancy. Source of these receptors: a female donor with multiple sclerosis, enrolled in a pregnancy study.

The J gene is TRBJ2-7, the V gene TRBV6-1; 10 bases are a match to TRBD1. V lost 8 bases and J lost 5; bases outside the gene matches: 12. CDR1 and CDR2 (germline): MNHNS, SASEGT. The CDR3 totals 15 residues. CDR3 region: CASYDQGQGKHEQYF. DNA for the CDR3: TGTGCCAGCTATGACCAGGGACAGGGGAAGCACGAGCAGTACTTC.

J is TRBJ1-4 and V is TRBV25-1; D remains unclear. This CDR3 contains 12 residues. Trimming removed 4 bases from V and 8 bases from J, with 8 bases in between. Germline loops: CDR1 MGHDK, CDR2 SYGVNS. The CDR3 is CASSALTEKLFF. The CDR3 nucleotides are TGTGCCAGCAGTGCCCTGACAGAAAAACTGTTTTTT.

The gene calls are TRBV4-2 and TRBJ2-2, with no clear D. The CDR3 is 14 residues long. The ends were cut back, 0 bases at V and 2 bases at J, with 4 bases in the middle. Germline V lookup: CDR1 LGHNA, CDR2 YNFKEQ. CDR3 loop: CASSQDLNTGELFF. The CDR3 DNA is TGTGCCAGCAGCCAAGATCTAAACACCGGGGAGCTGTTTTTT.

The V and J genes are TRBV13 and TRBJ1-4, with D possibly being TRBD1 (5 bases). Trimming left V 0 bases short and J 3 bases short, with 8 bases between. This CDR3 has 15 residues. The germline V gene has CDR1 PRHDT and CDR2 FYEKMQ (reference sequence). CDR3 in DNA: TGTGCCAGCAGCTTAGGGGGGCGGCCTAATGAAAAACTGTTTTTT. This translates into CASSLGGRPNEKLFF.

The rearrangement links TRBV5-1 to TRBJ1-5; D call uncertain. Germline V lookup: CDR1 SGHRS, CDR2 YFSETQ. The CDR3 is made up of 15 amino acids. V lost 0 bases to trimming and J lost 0 bases, with 7 bases between them. The DNA of the CDR3 is TGCGCCAGCAGCTTGGGAGGTTATAGCAATCAGCCCCAGCATTTT. Amino acids: CASSLGGYSNQPQHF.

The J gene is TRBJ1-2, the V gene TRBV27; D may be TRBD1 (6 bases). The CDR3 length is 15 residues. From germline, CDR1 is MNHEY and CDR2 SMNVEV (reference sequence). The ends were cut back, 4 bases at V and 0 bases at J, with 12 bases in the middle. The CDR3 DNA sequence: TGTGCCAGCAGTTCCCCCCGACAGGCTAACTATGGCTACACCTTC. Translation gives CASSSPRQANYGYTF.

This chain links TRBV4-2 with TRBJ2-1, with D tentatively TRBD2 (6 bases). Per germline, CDR1 LGHNA and CDR2 YNFKEQ. Trimming shortened V by 4 bases and J by 9 bases, and 22 bases separated the two germline ends. The CDR3 runs 16 residues. CDR3 region: CASSRARSGQRGEQFF. The CDR3 coding sequence is TGTGCCAGCAGCCGAGCGCGTAGCGGACAACGAGGTGAGCAGTTCTTC.

The CDR3 loop is CASSLRGIVTDTQYF. In DNA form, the CDR3 reads TGCGCCAGCAGCTTGCGGGGGATAGTGACAGATACGCAGTATTTT. The J gene is TRBJ2-3, the V gene TRBV5-1, with D tentatively TRBD2 (6 bases). CDR1 and CDR2 from the germline V gene are SGHRS and YFSETQ. Between the trimmed V and J ends, which lost 1 base and 3 bases, there was a span of 12 bases. CDR3 length equals 15 residues.

The DNA for the CDR3 is TGTGCCAGTACCCCCAGGGGTAACTATCAGGCAGGCGGCTACACCTTC. Its protein is CASTPRGNYQAGGYTF. The chain couples TRBV19 to TRBJ1-2; D is perhaps TRBD1 (6 bases). The CDR3 length is 16 residues. Germline V gene lookup returns CDR1 LNHDA and CDR2 SQIVND (reference sequence). The V end was cut by 7 bases, the J end by 8 bases, with 26 bases between.

In DNA form, the CDR3 reads TGTGCCAGCAGTTCCGGGGAGAGAAGCACAGATACGCAGTATTTT. Translating it yields CASSSGERSTDTQYF. The chain couples TRBV28 to TRBJ2-3, with D perhaps TRBD2 (5 bases). The V and J ends lost 4 bases and 0 bases respectively, with 11 bases between them. The germline CDR1 and CDR2 sequences are MDHEN and SYDVKM. The CDR3 has 15 residues.